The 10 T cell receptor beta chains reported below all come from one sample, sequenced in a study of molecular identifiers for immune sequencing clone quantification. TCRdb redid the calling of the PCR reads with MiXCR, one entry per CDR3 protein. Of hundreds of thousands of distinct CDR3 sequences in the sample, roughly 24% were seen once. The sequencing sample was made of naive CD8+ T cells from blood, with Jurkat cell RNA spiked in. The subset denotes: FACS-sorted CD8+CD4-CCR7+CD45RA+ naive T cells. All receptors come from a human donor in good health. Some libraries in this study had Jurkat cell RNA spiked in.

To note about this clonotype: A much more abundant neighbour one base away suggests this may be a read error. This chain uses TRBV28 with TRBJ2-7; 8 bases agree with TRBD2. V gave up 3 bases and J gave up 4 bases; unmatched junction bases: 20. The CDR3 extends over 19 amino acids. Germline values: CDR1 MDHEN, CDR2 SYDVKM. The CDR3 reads CASSLPDMSTGGARYEQYF. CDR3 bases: TGTGCCAGCAGTTTGCCCGATATGTCCACGGGGGGGGCGAGGTACGAGCAGTACTTC.

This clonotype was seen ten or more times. CDR3 protein: CASSRDPSGGTDTQYF. CDR3 nucleotide sequence: TGTGCCAGCAGCCGGGACCCTAGCGGGGGCACAGATACGCAGTATTTT. The chain combines TRBV7-6 with TRBJ2-3; 9 bases match TRBD2. The CDR3 consists of 16 residues. Unmatched junction bases numbered 7, after V lost 5 bases and J lost 1 base. The V gene's germline CDR1 is SGHVS and CDR2 FNYEAQ.

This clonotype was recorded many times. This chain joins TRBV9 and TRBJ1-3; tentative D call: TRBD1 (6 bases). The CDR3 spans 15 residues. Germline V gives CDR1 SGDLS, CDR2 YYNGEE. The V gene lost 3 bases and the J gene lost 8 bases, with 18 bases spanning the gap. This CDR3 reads CASSEETGPADTIYF. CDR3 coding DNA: TGTGCCAGCAGCGAGGAGACAGGACCGGCAGACACCATATATTTT.

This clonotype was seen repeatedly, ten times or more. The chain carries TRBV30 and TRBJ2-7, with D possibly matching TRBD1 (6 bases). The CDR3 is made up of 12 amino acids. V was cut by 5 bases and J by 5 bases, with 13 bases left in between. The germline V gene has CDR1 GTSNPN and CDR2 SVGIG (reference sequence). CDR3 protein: CAWSQGPNEQYF. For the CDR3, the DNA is TGTGCCTGGTCGCAGGGGCCCAACGAGCAGTACTTC.

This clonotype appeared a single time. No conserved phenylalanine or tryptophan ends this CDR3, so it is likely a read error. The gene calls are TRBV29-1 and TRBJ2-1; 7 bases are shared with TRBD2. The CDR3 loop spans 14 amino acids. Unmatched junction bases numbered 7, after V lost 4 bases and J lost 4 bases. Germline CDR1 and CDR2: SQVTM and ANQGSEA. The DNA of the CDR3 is TGCAGCGTTGTCCCCGCGGGGGTATACAATGAGCAGTTCTCC. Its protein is CSVVPAGVYNEQFS.

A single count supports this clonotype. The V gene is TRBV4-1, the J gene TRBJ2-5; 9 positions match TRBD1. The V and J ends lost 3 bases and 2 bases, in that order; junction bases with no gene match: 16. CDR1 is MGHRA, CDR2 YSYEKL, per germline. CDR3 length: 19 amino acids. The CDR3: CASSHAHTGGADFQETQYF. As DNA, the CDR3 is TGCGCCAGCAGCCACGCTCATACAGGGGGCGCTGATTTTCAAGAGACCCAGTACTTC.

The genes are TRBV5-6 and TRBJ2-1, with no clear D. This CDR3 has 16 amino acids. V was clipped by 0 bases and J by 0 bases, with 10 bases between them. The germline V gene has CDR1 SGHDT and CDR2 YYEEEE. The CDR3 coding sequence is TGTGCCAGCAGCTTGGCCCCCCAGGTCTCCTACAATGAGCAGTTCTTC. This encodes CASSLAPQVSYNEQFF.

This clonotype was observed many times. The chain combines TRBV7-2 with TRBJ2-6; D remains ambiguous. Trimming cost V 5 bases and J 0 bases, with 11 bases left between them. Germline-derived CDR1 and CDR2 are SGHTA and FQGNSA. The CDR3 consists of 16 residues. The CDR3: CASSPSWVSGANVLTF. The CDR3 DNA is TGTGCCAGCAGCCCAAGCTGGGTCTCTGGGGCCAACGTCCTGACTTTC.

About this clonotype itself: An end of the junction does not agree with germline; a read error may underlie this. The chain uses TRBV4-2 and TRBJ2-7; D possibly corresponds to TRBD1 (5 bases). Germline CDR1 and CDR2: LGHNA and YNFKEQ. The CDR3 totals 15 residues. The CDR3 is CASSQEFQGTYEQHF. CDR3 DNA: TGTGCCAGCAGCCAAGAGTTTCAGGGAACCTACGAGCAGCACTTC.

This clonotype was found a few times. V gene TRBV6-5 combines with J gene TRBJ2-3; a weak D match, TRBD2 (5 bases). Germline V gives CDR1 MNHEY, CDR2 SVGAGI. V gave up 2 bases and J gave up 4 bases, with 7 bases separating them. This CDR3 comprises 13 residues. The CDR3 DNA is TGTGCCAGCAGTTACCTAGCCTCAGATACGCAGTATTTT. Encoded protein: CASSYLASDTQYF.